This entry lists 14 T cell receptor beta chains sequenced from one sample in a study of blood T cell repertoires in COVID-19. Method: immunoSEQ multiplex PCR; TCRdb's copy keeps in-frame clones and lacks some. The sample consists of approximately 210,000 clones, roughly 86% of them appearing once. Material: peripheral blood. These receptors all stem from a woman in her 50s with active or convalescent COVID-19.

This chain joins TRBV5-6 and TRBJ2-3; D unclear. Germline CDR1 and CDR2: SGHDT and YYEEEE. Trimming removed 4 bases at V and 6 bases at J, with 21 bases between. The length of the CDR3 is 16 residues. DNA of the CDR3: TGTGCCAGCAGCCCCGAATGGTCGCGTAGATGGGATACGCAGTATTTT. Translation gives CASSPEWSRRWDTQYF.

CDR3 protein: CASSYWGLRLTDTQYF. CDR3 in DNA: TGTGCCAGCAGCTACTGGGGACTCAGACTCACAGATACGCAGTATTTT. The V call is TRBV5-6, the J call TRBJ2-3; a possible D gene is TRBD2 (6 bases). Trimming took off 3 bases at V and 2 bases at J, with 16 bases between the two ends. CDR3 length: 16 amino acids. Germline assignment: CDR1 SGHDT and CDR2 YYEEEE.

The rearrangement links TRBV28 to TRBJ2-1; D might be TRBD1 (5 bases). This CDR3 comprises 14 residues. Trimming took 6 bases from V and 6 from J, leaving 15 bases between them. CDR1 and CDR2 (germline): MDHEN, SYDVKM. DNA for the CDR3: TGTGCCAGCAGACTCAGGGTTATCTCCAATGAGCAGTTCTTC. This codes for CASRLRVISNEQFF.

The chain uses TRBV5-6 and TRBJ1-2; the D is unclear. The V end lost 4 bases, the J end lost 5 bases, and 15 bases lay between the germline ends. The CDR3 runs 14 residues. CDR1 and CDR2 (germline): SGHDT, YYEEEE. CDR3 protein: CASSPREINYGYTF. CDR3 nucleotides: TGTGCCAGCAGCCCACGAGAAATTAATTATGGCTACACCTTC. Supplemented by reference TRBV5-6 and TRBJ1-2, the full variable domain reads DAGVTQSPTHLIKTRGQQVTLRCSPKSGHDTVSWYQQALGQGPQFIFQYYEEEERQRGNFPDRFSGHQFPNYSSELNVNALLLGDSALYLCASSPREINYGYTFGSGTRLTVV.

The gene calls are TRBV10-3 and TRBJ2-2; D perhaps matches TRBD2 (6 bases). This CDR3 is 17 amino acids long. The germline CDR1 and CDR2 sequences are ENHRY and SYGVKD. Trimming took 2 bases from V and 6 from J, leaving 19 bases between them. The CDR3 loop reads CAISEGAGKRLAGELFF. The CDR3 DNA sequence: TGTGCCATCAGTGAGGGGGCGGGGAAGCGGCTAGCCGGGGAGCTGTTTTTT.

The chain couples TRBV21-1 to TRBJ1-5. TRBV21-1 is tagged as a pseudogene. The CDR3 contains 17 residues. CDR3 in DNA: TGTGCCAGCAGCAACGGCCCGTTGGAGCTTAGCAATCAGCCCCAGCATTTT. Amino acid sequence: CASSNGPLELSNQPQHF.

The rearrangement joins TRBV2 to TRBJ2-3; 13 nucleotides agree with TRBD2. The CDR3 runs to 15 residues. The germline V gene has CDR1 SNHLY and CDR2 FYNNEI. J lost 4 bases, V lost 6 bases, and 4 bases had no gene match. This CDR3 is CASRPLAGGADTQYF. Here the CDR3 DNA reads TGTGCCAGCAGGCCACTAGCGGGAGGGGCAGATACGCAGTATTTT.

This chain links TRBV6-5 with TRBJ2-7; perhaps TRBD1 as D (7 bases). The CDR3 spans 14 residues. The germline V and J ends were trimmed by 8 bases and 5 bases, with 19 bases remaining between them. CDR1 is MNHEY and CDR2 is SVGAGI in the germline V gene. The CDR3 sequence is CASARGDSLHEQYF. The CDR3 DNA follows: TGTGCCAGCGCAAGGGGGGACAGTCTTCACGAGCAGTACTTC.

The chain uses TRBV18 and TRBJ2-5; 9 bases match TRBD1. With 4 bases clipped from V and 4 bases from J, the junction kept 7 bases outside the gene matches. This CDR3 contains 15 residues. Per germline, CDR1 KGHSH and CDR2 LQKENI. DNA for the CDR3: TGTGCCAGCTCACTTCTTGGACAGGGGAGAGAGACCCAGTACTTC. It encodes CASSLLGQGRETQYF.

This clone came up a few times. The CDR3 sequence: CASTPGGTGWDVGGFF. CDR3 nucleotide sequence: TGTGCCAGCACCCCCGGAGGGACAGGGTGGGACGTAGGAGGGTTCTTC. The V call is TRBV28, the J call TRBJ2-1; 9 bases are shared with TRBD1. The germline V gene encodes CDR1 MDHEN and CDR2 SYDVKM. The CDR3 consists of 16 residues. J was trimmed by 15 bases and V by 7 bases; bases with no gene match: 22.

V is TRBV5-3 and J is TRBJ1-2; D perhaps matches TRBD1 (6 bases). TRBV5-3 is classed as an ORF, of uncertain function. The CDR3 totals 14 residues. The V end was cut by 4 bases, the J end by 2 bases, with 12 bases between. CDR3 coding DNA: TGTGCCAGAAGCCTCTCCGGGACAAACTATGGCTACACCTTC. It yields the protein CARSLSGTNYGYTF.

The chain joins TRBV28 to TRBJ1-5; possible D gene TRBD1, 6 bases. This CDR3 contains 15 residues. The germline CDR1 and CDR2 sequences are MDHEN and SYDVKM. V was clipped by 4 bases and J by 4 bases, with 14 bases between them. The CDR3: CASSSPGQGNQPQHF. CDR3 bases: TGTGCCAGCAGTTCACCCGGGCAGGGGAATCAGCCCCAGCATTTT.

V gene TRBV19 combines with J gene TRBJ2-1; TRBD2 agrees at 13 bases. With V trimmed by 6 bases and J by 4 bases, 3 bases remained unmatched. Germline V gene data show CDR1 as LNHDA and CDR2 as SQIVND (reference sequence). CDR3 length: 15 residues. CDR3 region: CASRGTSGTYNEQFF. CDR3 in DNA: TGTGCCAGTAGGGGGACTAGCGGGACATACAATGAGCAGTTCTTC.

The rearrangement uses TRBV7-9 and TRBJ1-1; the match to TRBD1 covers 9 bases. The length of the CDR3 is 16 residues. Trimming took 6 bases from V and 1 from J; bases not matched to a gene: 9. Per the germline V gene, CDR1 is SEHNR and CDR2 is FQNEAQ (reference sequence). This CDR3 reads CASRQDRGSANTEAFF. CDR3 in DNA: TGTGCCAGCAGACAGGACAGGGGCTCGGCGAACACTGAAGCTTTCTTT. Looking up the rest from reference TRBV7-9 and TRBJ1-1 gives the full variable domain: DTGVSQNPRHKITKRGQNVTFRCDPISEHNRLYWYRQTLGQGPEFLTYFQNEAQLEKSRLLSDRFSAERPKGSFSTLEIQRTEQGDSAMYLCASRQDRGSANTEAFFGQGTRLTVV.